The 26 T cell receptor beta chains reported below all come from one sample, sequenced in a study of shared clonotypes between healthy human individuals. Only in-frame clones appear in the TCRdb table, and some are missing; sequencing was by immunoSEQ multiplex PCR. The top ten clones hold 0.36% of a sample with roughly 2,500,000 clones, under 95% of them seen once. Sequenced input: naive CD4+ T cells from PBMCs. Described subset: CD45RA+ positively selected. The source of these receptors is a young man in good health. Some clones in this sample may be carry-over from other donors' samples.

This clone appeared a few times. J is TRBJ1-1 and V is TRBV28; D not certain. The CDR3 extends over 11 amino acids. The germline V gene has CDR1 MDHEN and CDR2 SYDVKM. V lost 10 bases, J lost 7 bases, and 13 bases lay in between. In DNA, the CDR3 is TGTGCCATCTCCGGCCCTCGTGAAGCTTTCTTT. Translating it yields CAISGPREAFF.

This chain's CDR3 is CASSLRGQGASNYGYTF. The CDR3 nucleotides are TGTGCCAGCAGTTTACGGGGACAGGGGGCAAGTAACTATGGCTACACCTTC. This chain connects TRBV28 to TRBJ1-2; 12 positions match TRBD1. Germline V gives CDR1 MDHEN, CDR2 SYDVKM. This CDR3 is built from 17 residues. The junction had 5 bases not matched to a gene; V was cut back by 2 bases and J by 1 base.

With regard to this clone: Other DNA sequences in the same sample also yield this CDR3. This chain connects TRBV7-2 to TRBJ2-5; TRBD2 agrees at 7 bases. Per germline, CDR1 SGHTA and CDR2 FQGNSA. Trimming cost V 4 bases and J 5 bases; bases outside gene matches: 4. CDR3 length: 13 amino acids. CDR3 in amino acids: CASSWGRGETQYF. In DNA form, the CDR3 reads TGTGCCAGCAGCTGGGGGAGGGGCGAGACCCAGTACTTC.

V usage is TRBV5-1 and J usage is TRBJ2-1; no definite D call. Trimming shortened V by 4 bases and J by 15 bases, and 17 bases separated the two germline ends. This CDR3 contains 12 residues. Germline V gene sequence: CDR1 SGHRS, CDR2 YFSETQ. Here the CDR3 reads CASSVAQDPLFF. In DNA form, the CDR3 reads TGCGCCAGCAGCGTTGCCCAGGATCCCCTGTTCTTC. Looking up the rest from reference TRBV5-1 and TRBJ2-1 gives the full variable domain: KAGVTQTPRYLIKTRGQQVTLSCSPISGHRSVSWYQQTPGQGLQFLFEYFSETQRNKGNFPGRFSGRQFSNSRSEMNVSTLELGDSALYLCASSVAQDPLFFGPGTRLTVL.

To note about this clone: Germline and junction disagree at one end, which may indicate a read error. Written as DNA, the CDR3 is TGTGCCAGCAGTTTAGTAACGGGACAGGGCCCCCACTTC. Its protein is CASSLVTGQGPHF. V usage is TRBV28 and J usage is TRBJ2-5; 9 bases agree with TRBD1. This CDR3 is 13 amino acids long. Germline CDR1 is MDHEN and CDR2 is SYDVKM.

This clone occurred once. The gene calls are TRBV15 and TRBJ2-1; 8 bases fit TRBD2. Per the germline V gene, CDR1 is LNHNV and CDR2 is YYDKDF (reference sequence). V shed 1 base and J 1 base; nucleotides not matched to a gene: 6. The CDR3 covers 17 residues. CDR3 sequence: CATSRASGGRSYNEQFF. The CDR3 region has the DNA TGTGCCACCAGCAGAGCATCAGGCGGGAGGTCCTACAATGAGCAGTTCTTC.

A remark on this clone: Distinct nucleotide sequences in the sample also encode this CDR3. The rearrangement links TRBV5-6 to TRBJ2-2; D ambiguous. Per the germline V gene, CDR1 is SGHDT and CDR2 is YYEEEE. Trimming took 0 bases from V and 0 from J, leaving 9 bases between them. The CDR3 sequence is 16 residues long. This CDR3 reads CASSLVGGANTGELFF. The CDR3, as DNA: TGTGCCAGCAGCTTGGTGGGTGGGGCGAACACCGGGGAGCTGTTTTTT.

This clone was observed a single time. Other DNA sequences in this sample translate to the same CDR3. This chain connects TRBV20-1 to TRBJ2-5; D is unresolved. This CDR3 has 11 residues. Trimming stripped 4 bases from V and 2 bases from J, with 5 bases between. Germline loops: CDR1 DFQATT, CDR2 SNEGSKA (reference sequence). For the CDR3, the DNA is TGCAGTGCTAACCGGCAAGAGACCCAGTACTTC. Translated: CSANRQETQYF.

V and J are TRBV19 and TRBJ1-5; TRBD1 matches 10 bases. Germline CDR1 reads LNHDA; CDR2 reads SQIVND (reference sequence). The V gene end was trimmed by 8 bases and the J gene end by 3 bases; junction bases not matched to a gene: 7. The CDR3 length is 15 residues. CDR3 DNA: TGTGCCAGTGCCAGACGACAGGGGGCCAATCAGCCCCAGCATTTT. Translation gives CASARRQGANQPQHF. Full variable domain (outside the CDR3, taken from reference TRBV19 and TRBJ1-5): DGGITQSPKYLFRKEGQNVTLSCEQNLNHDAMYWYRQDPGQGLRLIYYSQIVNDFQKGDIAEGYSVSREKKESFPLTVTSAQKNPTAFYLCASARRQGANQPQHFGDGTRLSIL.

V is TRBV15 and J is TRBJ1-5; weak D call: TRBD1 (5 bases). The ends were cut back, 0 bases at V and 2 bases at J, with 8 bases in the middle. Germline V gene data show CDR1 as LNHNV and CDR2 as YYDKDF (reference sequence). The CDR3 sequence is 15 residues long. CDR3 in amino acids: CATSRELRGNQPQHF. The CDR3 bases are TGTGCCACCAGCAGAGAGCTCAGGGGCAATCAGCCCCAGCATTTT.

Comments on this clone: Other DNA sequences of this sample code for an identical CDR3. V gene TRBV5-1 combines with J gene TRBJ2-3, with TRBD2 matching over 16 bases. CDR1 and CDR2 from the germline V gene are SGHRS and YFSETQ. V trimming: 4 bases; J trimming: 4 bases; junction bases outside the gene matches: 6. CDR3 length: 17 amino acids. CDR3 DNA sequence: TGCGCCAGCAGCACGGGACTAGCGGGAGGGCCCTCAGATACGCAGTATTTT. Its protein product is CASSTGLAGGPSDTQYF.

The chain has TRBV7-9 and TRBJ2-1, with 7 bases that match TRBD1. The CDR3 contains 15 residues. V shed 5 bases, J shed 14 bases, and the junction held 18 bases outside the gene matches. Per germline, CDR1 SEHNR and CDR2 FQNEAQ (reference sequence). CDR3 in amino acids: CASSIPTGTVPKEFF. Here the CDR3 DNA reads TGTGCCAGCAGCATCCCGACAGGGACGGTCCCAAAGGAGTTCTTC.

V usage is TRBV6-1 and J usage is TRBJ2-5; TRBD2 aligns across 7 bases. Trimming took 10 bases from V and 5 from J; bases not matched to a gene: 13. In germline, CDR1 is MNHNS, CDR2 SASEGT. This CDR3 is 14 amino acids long. The CDR3 spells CATIPGGRRETQYF. In nucleotides, the CDR3 is TGTGCCACTATCCCTGGCGGGAGACGCGAGACCCAGTACTTC.

This clone has a handful of counts. This chain links TRBV7-2 with TRBJ1-2, with D uncertain. The CDR3 contains 12 residues. Per the germline V gene, CDR1 is SGHTA and CDR2 is FQGNSA. V was trimmed by 6 bases and J by 7 bases, leaving 12 bases between them. The DNA of the CDR3 is TGTGCCAGCAGTACGAGGACGAGTGGCTACACCTTC. This gives the protein CASSTRTSGYTF. The full variable domain, its missing parts supplied by reference TRBV7-2 and TRBJ1-2, is GAGVSQSPSNKVTEKGKDVELRCDPISGHTALYWYRQSLGQGLEFLIYFQGNSAPDKSGLPSDRFSAERTGGSVSTLTIQRTQQEDSAVYLCASSTRTSGYTFGSGTRLTVV.

This clone appeared a single time. Here the CDR3 DNA reads TGTGCCAGCAGCTGGGGACAGGGGGACACTGAAGCTTTCTTT. Its protein product is CASSWGQGDTEAFF. The rearrangement links TRBV11-2 to TRBJ1-1; 11 bases are a match to TRBD1. Germline CDR1 is SGHAT and CDR2 is FQNNGV. The CDR3 has 14 amino acids. The V gene end was trimmed by 4 bases and the J gene end by 3 bases; junction bases not matched to a gene: 1.

The CDR3 spells CASSLPRWTGSYTF. CDR3 coding DNA: TGTGCCAGCAGTTTACCCCGATGGACGGGGAGCTACACCTTC. This rearrangement joins TRBV28 to TRBJ1-2; D call uncertain. The CDR3 spans 14 residues. V was trimmed by 2 bases and J by 9 bases, leaving 16 bases between them. Germline CDR1 and CDR2: MDHEN and SYDVKM.

The chain has TRBV30 and TRBJ2-5; tentatively, D is TRBD2 (5 bases). The CDR3 has 15 amino acids. CDR1 is GTSNPN and CDR2 is SVGIG in the germline V gene (reference sequence). V gave up 4 bases and J gave up 4 bases, with 19 bases separating them. The CDR3 nucleotides read TGTGCCTGGACCCCTTTGGGCCGGGGAGCAGAGACCCAGTACTTC. Protein: CAWTPLGRGAETQYF.

The rearrangement uses TRBV5-6 and TRBJ2-2; a weak D match, TRBD2 (6 bases). Trimming shortened V by 0 bases and J by 6 bases, and 15 bases separated the two germline ends. The CDR3 length is 16 residues. Germline values: CDR1 SGHDT, CDR2 YYEEEE. CDR3 in amino acids: CASSLGSGSSAGELFF. CDR3 DNA: TGTGCCAGCAGCTTGGGTTCCGGGAGCTCGGCCGGGGAGCTGTTTTTT.

This chain connects TRBV18 to TRBJ2-1; D gene uncertain. The CDR3 is 13 amino acids. Germline loops: CDR1 KGHSH, CDR2 LQKENI. The V end lost 3 bases, the J end lost 5 bases, and 8 bases lay between the germline ends. Here the CDR3 reads CASSPPPDNEQFF. DNA for the CDR3: TGTGCCAGCTCACCCCCACCAGACAATGAGCAGTTCTTC.

The chain uses TRBV18 and TRBJ2-3; TRBD2 agrees at 7 bases. V lost 2 bases to trimming and J lost 4 bases; unmatched junction nucleotides: 6. Germline loops: CDR1 KGHSH, CDR2 LQKENI. This CDR3 has 15 residues. The CDR3 here is CASSPGAGSADTQYF. Written as DNA, the CDR3 is TGTGCCAGCTCACCAGGAGCGGGATCGGCAGATACGCAGTATTTT.

V usage is TRBV7-9 and J usage is TRBJ2-7; D ambiguous. With 5 bases removed from V and 0 bases from J, the gap between germline ends came to 11 bases. CDR3 length: 14 amino acids. Looked up from germline, CDR1 is SEHNR and CDR2 is FQNEAQ (reference sequence). The CDR3 loop reads CASSASQASYEQYF. The DNA of the CDR3 is TGTGCCAGCAGCGCCTCTCAGGCCTCCTACGAGCAGTACTTC.

Concerning this clone: Other DNA sequences within the sample encode an identical CDR3. V gene TRBV5-1 combines with J gene TRBJ1-1; unclear D gene. The CDR3 runs to 13 residues. Germline assignment: CDR1 SGHRS and CDR2 YFSETQ. The ends were cut back, 0 bases at V and 4 bases at J, with 7 bases in the middle. In DNA, the CDR3 is TGCGCCAGCAGCTTGGTAGGGAGCACTGAAGCTTTCTTT. Its protein is CASSLVGSTEAFF.

J is TRBJ2-2 and V is TRBV18; 11 nucleotides agree with TRBD2. CDR1 is KGHSH and CDR2 is LQKENI in the germline V gene. V trimming: 2 bases; J trimming: 6 bases; junction bases outside the gene matches: 5. The CDR3 totals 16 residues. The CDR3 nucleotides read TGTGCCAGCTCACCAGCGGGACTAGCGGCTGCCGGGGAGCTGTTTTTT. It yields the protein CASSPAGLAAAGELFF.

The chain joins TRBV30 to TRBJ2-2, with D possibly TRBD2 on 6 matching bases. Germline V gene data show CDR1 as GTSNPN and CDR2 as SVGIG (reference sequence). V was cut by 7 bases and J by 5 bases, with 20 bases left in between. This CDR3 region has 15 residues. Written as DNA, the CDR3 is TGTGCCTCCCCGGCGGGGACGAGAAGAACCGGGGAGCTGTTTTTT. Amino acids: CASPAGTRRTGELFF.

V is TRBV4-2 and J is TRBJ2-4; TRBD2 might be the D (6 bases). Germline values: CDR1 LGHNA, CDR2 YNFKEQ. This CDR3 contains 17 residues. V gave up 0 bases and J gave up 1 base, with 13 bases separating them. CDR3 amino acids: CASSQDGGVLAKNIQYF. CDR3 nucleotide sequence: TGTGCCAGCAGCCAAGATGGCGGGGTCCTCGCCAAAAACATTCAGTACTTC.

The rearrangement links TRBV10-3 to TRBJ2-2; either TRBD1 or TRBD2 may fit D (5 bases each). CDR1 is ENHRY and CDR2 is SYGVKD in the germline V gene. Deletions cut 10 bases from V and 3 bases from J, with 15 bases between. The CDR3 is made up of 14 amino acids. The chain's CDR3 is CAKARDLYTGELFF. The CDR3 DNA reads as TGTGCCAAAGCCCGGGACCTCTACACCGGGGAGCTGTTTTTT.